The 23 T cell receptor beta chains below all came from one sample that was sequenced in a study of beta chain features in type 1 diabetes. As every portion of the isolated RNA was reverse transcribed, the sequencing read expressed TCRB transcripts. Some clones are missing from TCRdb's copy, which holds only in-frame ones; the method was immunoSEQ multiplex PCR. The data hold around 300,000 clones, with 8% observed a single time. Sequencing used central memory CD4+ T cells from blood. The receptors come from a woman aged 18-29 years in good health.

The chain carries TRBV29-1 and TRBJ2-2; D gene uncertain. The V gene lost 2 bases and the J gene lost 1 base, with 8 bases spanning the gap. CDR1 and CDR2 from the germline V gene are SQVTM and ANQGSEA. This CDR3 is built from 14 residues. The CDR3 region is CSVESRENTGELFF. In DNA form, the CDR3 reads TGCAGCGTTGAAAGTAGGGAGAACACCGGGGAGCTGTTTTTT.

CDR3 nucleotides: TGTGCAAGTCGCTTAAACTTAATACGGGTGGTAGCGGGAGGGGATACGCAGTATTTT. It yields the protein CASRLNLIRVVAGGDTQYF. The rearrangement joins TRBV12-2 to TRBJ2-3; the table's TRBD2 call for D was not verified on the DNA. TRBV12-2 has pseudogene status. The CDR3 runs to 19 residues.

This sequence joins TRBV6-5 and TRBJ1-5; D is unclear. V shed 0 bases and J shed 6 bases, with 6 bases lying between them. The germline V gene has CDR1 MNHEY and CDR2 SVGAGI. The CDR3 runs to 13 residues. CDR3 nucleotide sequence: TGTGCCAGCAGTTACTCGAACGGTCAGCCCCAGCATTTT. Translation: CASSYSNGQPQHF.

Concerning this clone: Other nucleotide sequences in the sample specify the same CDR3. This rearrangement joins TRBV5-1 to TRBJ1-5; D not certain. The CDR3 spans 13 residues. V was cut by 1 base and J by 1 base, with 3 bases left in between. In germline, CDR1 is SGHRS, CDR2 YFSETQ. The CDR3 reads CASSLNSNQPQHF. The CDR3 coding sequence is TGCGCCAGCAGCTTGAACAGCAATCAGCCCCAGCATTTT.

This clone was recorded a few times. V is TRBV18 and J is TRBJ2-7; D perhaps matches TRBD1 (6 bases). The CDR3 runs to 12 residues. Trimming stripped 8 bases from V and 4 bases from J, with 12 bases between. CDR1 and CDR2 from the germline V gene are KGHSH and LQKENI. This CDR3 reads CASTSGQYEQYF. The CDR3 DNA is TGTGCCAGCACGTCCGGACAGTACGAGCAGTACTTC.

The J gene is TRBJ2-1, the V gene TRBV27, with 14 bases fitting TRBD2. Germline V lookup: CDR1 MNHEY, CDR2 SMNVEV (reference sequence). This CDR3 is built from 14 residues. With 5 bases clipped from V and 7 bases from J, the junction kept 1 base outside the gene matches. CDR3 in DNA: TGTGCCAGCAGTCGGACTAGCGGGGGGAATGAGCAGTTCTTC. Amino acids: CASSRTSGGNEQFF.

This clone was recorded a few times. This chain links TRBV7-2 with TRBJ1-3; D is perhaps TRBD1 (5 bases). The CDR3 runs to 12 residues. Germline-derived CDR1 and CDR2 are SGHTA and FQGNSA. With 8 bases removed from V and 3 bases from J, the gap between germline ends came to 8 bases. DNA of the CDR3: TGTGCCAGCCGGGGGGATGGAAACACCATATATTTT. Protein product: CASRGDGNTIYF.

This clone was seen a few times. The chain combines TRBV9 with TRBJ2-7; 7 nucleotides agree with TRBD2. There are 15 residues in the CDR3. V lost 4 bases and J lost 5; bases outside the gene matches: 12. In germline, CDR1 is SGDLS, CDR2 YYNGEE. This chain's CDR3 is CASSPSRGRGDEQYV. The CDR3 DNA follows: TGTGCCAGCAGCCCCTCCAGAGGCCGGGGGGACGAGCAGTACGTC.

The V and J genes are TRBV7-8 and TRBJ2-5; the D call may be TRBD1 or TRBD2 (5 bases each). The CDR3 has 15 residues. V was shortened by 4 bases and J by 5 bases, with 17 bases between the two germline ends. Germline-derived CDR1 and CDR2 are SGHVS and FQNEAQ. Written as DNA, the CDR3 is TGTGCCAGCAGCTCCAAGAAGGGACCCCCTGAGACCCAGTACTTC. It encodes CASSSKKGPPETQYF.

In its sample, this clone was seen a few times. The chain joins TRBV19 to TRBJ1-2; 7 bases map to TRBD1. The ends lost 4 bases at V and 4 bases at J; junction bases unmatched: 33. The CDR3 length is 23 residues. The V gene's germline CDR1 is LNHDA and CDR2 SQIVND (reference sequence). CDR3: CASSTTWTGYIQQSRSNFYGYTF. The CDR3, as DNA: TGTGCCAGTAGTACGACCTGGACAGGCTATATTCAACAATCCCGGTCCAACTTCTATGGCTACACCTTC.

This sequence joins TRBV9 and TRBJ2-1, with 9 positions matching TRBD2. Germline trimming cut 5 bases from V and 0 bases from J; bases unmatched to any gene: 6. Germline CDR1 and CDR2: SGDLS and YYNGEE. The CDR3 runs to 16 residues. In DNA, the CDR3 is TGTGCCAGCAGTAAGACTAGCGGTAGCTCCTACAATGAGCAGTTCTTC. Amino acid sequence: CASSKTSGSSYNEQFF.

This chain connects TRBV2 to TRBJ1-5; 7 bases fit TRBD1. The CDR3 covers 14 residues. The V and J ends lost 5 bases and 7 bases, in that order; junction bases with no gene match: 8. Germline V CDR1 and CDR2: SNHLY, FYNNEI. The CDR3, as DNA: TGTGCCAGCAGTCCCGGGACAGAAATGCAGCCCCAGCATTTT. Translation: CASSPGTEMQPQHF.

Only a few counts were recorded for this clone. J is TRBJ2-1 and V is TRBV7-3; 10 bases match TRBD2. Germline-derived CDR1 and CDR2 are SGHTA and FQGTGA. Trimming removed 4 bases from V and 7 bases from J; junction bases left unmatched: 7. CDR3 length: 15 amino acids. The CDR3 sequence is CASSSFTTSGNEQFF. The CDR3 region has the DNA TGTGCCAGCAGCTCCTTCACGACTAGCGGGAATGAGCAGTTCTTC.

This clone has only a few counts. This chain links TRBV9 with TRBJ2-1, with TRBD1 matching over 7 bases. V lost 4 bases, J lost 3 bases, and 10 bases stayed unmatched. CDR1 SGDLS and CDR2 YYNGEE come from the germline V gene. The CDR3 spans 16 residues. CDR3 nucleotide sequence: TGTGCCAGCAGCATAGGGGGCCTTGGGCTCTACAATGAGCAGTTCTTC. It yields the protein CASSIGGLGLYNEQFF.

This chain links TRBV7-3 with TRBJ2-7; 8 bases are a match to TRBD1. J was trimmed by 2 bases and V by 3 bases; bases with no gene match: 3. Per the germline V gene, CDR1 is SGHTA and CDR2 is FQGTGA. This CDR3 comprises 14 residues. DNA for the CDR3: TGTGCCAGCAGCTTCGGGACAGGTGCCTACGAGCAGTACTTC. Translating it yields CASSFGTGAYEQYF.

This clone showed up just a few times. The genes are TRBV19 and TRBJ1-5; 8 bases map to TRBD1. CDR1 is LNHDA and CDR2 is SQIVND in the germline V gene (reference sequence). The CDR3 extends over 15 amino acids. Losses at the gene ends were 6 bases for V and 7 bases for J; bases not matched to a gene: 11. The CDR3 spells CASSRDRLVIQPQHF. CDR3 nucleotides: TGTGCCAGTAGCCGGGACAGGCTCGTAATACAGCCCCAGCATTTT. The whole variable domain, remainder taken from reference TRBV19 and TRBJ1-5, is DGGITQSPKYLFRKEGQNVTLSCEQNLNHDAMYWYRQDPGQGLRLIYYSQIVNDFQKGDIAEGYSVSREKKESFPLTVTSAQKNPTAFYLCASSRDRLVIQPQHFGDGTRLSIL.

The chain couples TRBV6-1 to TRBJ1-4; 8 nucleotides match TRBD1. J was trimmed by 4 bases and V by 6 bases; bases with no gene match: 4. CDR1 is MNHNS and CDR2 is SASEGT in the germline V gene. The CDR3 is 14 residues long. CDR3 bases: TGTGCCAGCAGCCTTGACAGGGGTAATGAAAAACTGTTTTTT. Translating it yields CASSLDRGNEKLFF.

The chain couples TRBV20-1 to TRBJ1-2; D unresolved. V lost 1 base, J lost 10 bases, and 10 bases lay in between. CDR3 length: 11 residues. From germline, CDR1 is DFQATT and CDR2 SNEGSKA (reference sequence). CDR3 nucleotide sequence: TGCAGTGCTAGAGGTAGCGGATCCTACACCTTC. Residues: CSARGSGSYTF.

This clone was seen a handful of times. This CDR3 reads CASSFEPNTEAFF. The CDR3 DNA follows: TGTGCCAGCAGCTTTGAGCCTAACACTGAAGCTTTCTTT. This chain uses TRBV7-2 with TRBJ1-1; D gene uncertain. Trimming shortened V by 3 bases and J by 2 bases, and 7 bases separated the two germline ends. The CDR3 covers 13 residues. Germline values: CDR1 SGHTA, CDR2 FQGNSA.

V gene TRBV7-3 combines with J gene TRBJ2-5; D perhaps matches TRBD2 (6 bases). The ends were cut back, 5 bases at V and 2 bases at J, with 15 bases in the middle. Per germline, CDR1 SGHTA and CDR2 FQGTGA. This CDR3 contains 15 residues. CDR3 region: CASSLSGGLQETQYF. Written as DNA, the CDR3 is TGTGCCAGCAGCCTCTCCGGAGGACTACAAGAGACCCAGTACTTC.

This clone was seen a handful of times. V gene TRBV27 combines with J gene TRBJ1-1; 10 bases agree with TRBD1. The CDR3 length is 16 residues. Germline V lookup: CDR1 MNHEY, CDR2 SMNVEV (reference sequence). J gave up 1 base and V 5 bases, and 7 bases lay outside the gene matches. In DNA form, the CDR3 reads TGTGCCAGCAGTCGCAGCCGGACAGGGGGGAACACTGAAGCTTTCTTT. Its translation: CASSRSRTGGNTEAFF.

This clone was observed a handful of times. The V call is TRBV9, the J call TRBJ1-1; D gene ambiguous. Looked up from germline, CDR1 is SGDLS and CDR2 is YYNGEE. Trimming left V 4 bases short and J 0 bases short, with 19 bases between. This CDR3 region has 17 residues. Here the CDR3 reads CASSPRYSRVLNTEAFF. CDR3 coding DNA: TGTGCCAGCAGCCCACGGTACTCGAGGGTTTTGAACACTGAAGCTTTCTTT.

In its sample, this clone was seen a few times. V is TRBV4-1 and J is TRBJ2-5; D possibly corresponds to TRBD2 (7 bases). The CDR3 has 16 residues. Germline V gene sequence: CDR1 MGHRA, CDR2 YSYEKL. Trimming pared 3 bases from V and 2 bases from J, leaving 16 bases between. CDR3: CASSQTHGGTQETQYF. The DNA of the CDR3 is TGCGCCAGCAGCCAGACTCACGGGGGGACACAAGAGACCCAGTACTTC.